A selection of T cell receptor beta chains follows, all from one sample in a study of Graves' ophthalmopathy and Graves' hyperthyroidism. TCRdb re-analysed the multiplex PCR reads in MiXCR, keeping a single row per CDR3 protein. The data show some 350,000 distinct CDR3 sequences, 17% seen once. Sequenced material: peripheral blood. These receptors were obtained from an adult woman with stable Graves' hyperthyroidism. The CDR3 runs from the conserved cysteine through the conserved F or W. D genes are given only for firm matches. Clone size is not always given. Where it is, it says once, few, many or a class for expanded clones.

d_call,clone_size,v_call,cdr3_length,j_call,cdr3_aa,cdr3_nt
TRBD1,many,TRBV28,14,TRBJ2-7,CASRPGGIPYEQYF,TGTGCCAGCAGACCAGGGGGTATCCCCTACGAGCAGTACTTC
TRBD1,many,TRBV7-2,14,TRBJ2-7,CASSIGVTGAEQYF,TGTGCCAGCAGCATCGGGGTGACAGGGGCCGAGCAGTACTTC
TRBD2,many,TRBV7-2,15,TRBJ2-5,CASSLQAGERETQYF,TGTGCCAGCAGCCTCCAAGCGGGAGAACGAGAGACCCAGTACTTC
NA,many,TRBV7-3,20,TRBJ2-7,CASSFNRLPSPLTKSYEQYF,TGTGCCAGCAGCTTTAATCGTCTCCCGAGTCCACTAACTAAATCCTACGAGCAGTACTTC
TRBD2,NA,TRBV3-1,15,TRBJ2-7,CASSLQSGSRYEQYF,TGTGCCAGCAGCCTCCAGAGCGGGAGTAGGTACGAGCAGTACTTC
TRBD1,many,TRBV19,14,TRBJ1-2,CASSMGQGAIGYTF,TGTGCCAGTAGTATGGGACAGGGGGCGATCGGCTACACCTTC
NA,NA,TRBV10-3,15,TRBJ1-5,CAISESNGGRQPQHF,TGTGCCATCAGTGAGTCGAATGGGGGTCGTCAGCCCCAGCATTTT
NA,many,TRBV3-1,16,TRBJ2-7,CASSQDLLGISYEQYF,TGTGCCAGCAGCCAAGATTTATTGGGTATTTCCTACGAGCAGTACTTC
TRBD1,many,TRBV28,16,TRBJ1-1,CASRSPVGTGATEAFF,TGTGCCAGCAGATCGCCCGTCGGGACAGGGGCCACTGAAGCTTTCTTT
NA,many,TRBV6-5,13,TRBJ1-1,CASSYTGPIEAFF,TGTGCCAGCAGTTACACCGGCCCGATTGAAGCTTTCTTT
NA,NA,TRBV11-1,14,TRBJ1-1,CASSLRAGRTEAFF,TGTGCCAGCAGTCTAAGGGCGGGTCGGACTGAAGCTTTCTTT
NA,many,TRBV28,12,TRBJ2-7,CASRTSSNEQYF,TGTGCCAGCAGGACTTCTAGCAACGAGCAGTACTTC
NA,few,TRBV4-2,15,TRBJ1-5,CASSQRLQAGQPQHF,TGTGCCAGCAGCCAAAGATTACAGGCCGGGCAGCCCCAGCATTTT
NA,many,TRBV10-3,15,TRBJ2-2,CAIGDSPGTTGELFF,TGTGCCATCGGAGACTCTCCCGGGACCACCGGGGAGCTGTTTTTT
NA,many,TRBV6-5,12,TRBJ1-1,CASSYGGTEAFF,TGTGCCAGCAGTTACGGTGGAACTGAAGCTTTCTTT
TRBD1,many,TRBV5-1,14,TRBJ2-7,CASSLDGQAYEQYF,TGCGCCAGCAGCTTGGACGGACAGGCCTACGAGCAGTACTTC
NA,many,TRBV5-5,15,TRBJ1-5,CASSLVAGLEQPQHF,TGTGCCAGCAGCTTGGTGGCAGGATTAGAGCAGCCCCAGCATTTT
TRBD2,many,TRBV12-3/TRBV12-4,16,TRBJ2-7,CASSYTGGPGGREQYF,TGTGCCAGCAGTTACACGGGAGGGCCTGGGGGGCGCGAGCAGTACTTC